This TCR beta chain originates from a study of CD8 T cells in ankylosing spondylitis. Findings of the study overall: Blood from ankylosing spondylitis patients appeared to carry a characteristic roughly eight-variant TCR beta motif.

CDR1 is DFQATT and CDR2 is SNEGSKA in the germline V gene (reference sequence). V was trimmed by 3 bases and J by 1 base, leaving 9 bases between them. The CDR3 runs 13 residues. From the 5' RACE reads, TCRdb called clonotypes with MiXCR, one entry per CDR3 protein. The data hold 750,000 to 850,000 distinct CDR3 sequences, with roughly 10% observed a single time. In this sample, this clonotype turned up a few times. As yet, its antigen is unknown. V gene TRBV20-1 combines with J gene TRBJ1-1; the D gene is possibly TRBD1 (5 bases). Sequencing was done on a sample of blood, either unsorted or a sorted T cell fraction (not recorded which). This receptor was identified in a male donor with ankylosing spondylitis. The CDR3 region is CSARTAANTEAFF. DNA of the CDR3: TGCAGTGCTAGGACAGCCGCGAACACTGAAGCTTTCTTT.